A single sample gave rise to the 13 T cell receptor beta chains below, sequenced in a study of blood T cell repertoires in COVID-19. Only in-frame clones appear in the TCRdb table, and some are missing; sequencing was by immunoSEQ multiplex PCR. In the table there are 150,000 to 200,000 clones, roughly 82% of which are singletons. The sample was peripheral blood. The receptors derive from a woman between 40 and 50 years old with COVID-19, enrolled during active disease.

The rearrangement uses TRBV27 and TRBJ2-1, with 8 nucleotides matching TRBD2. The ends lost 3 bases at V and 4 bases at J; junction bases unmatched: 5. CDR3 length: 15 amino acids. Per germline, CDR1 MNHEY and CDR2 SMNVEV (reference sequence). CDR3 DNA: TGTGCCAGCAGTTTCGGGGGGGGACTTTACAATGAGCAGTTCTTC. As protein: CASSFGGGLYNEQFF.

CDR3 region: CASRLLGRAGAYNEQFF. The DNA of the CDR3 is TGTGCCAGCAGATTACTGGGGCGGGCGGGAGCGTACAATGAGCAGTTCTTC. The chain is built from TRBV28 and TRBJ2-1, with TRBD2 matching 7 bases. The CDR3 loop spans 17 amino acids. Germline V gene data show CDR1 as MDHEN and CDR2 as SYDVKM. Trimming removed 6 bases from V and 4 bases from J; junction bases left unmatched: 15. The whole variable domain, filled in from reference TRBV28 and TRBJ2-1, reads DVKVTQSSRYLVKRTGEKVFLECVQDMDHENMFWYRQDPGLGLRLIYFSYDVKMKEKGDIPEGYSVSREKKERFSLILESASTNQTSMYLCASRLLGRAGAYNEQFFGPGTRLTVL.

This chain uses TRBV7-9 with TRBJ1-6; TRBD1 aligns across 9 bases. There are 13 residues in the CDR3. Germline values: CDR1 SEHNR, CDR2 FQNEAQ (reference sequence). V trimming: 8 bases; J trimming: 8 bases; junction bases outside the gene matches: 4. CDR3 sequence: CASQRQGDSPLHF. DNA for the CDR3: TGTGCCAGCCAACGACAGGGGGATTCACCCCTCCACTTT.

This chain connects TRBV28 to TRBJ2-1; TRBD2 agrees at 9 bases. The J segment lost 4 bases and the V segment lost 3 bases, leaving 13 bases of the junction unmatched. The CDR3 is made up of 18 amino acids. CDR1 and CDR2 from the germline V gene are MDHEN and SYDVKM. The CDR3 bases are TGTGCCAGCAGTTTTGGCGGGAGGGGACGCCAGGGATACAATGAGCAGTTCTTC. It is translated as CASSFGGRGRQGYNEQFF. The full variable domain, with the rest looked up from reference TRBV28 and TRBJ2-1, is DVKVTQSSRYLVKRTGEKVFLECVQDMDHENMFWYRQDPGLGLRLIYFSYDVKMKEKGDIPEGYSVSREKKERFSLILESASTNQTSMYLCASSFGGRGRQGYNEQFFGPGTRLTVL.

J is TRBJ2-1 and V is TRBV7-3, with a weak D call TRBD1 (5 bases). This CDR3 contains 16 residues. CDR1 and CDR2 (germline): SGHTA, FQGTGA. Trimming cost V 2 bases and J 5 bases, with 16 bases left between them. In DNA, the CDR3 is TGTGCCAGCAGCTTACGATTTTCCGACAGAGACAATGAGCAGTTCTTC. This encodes CASSLRFSDRDNEQFF.

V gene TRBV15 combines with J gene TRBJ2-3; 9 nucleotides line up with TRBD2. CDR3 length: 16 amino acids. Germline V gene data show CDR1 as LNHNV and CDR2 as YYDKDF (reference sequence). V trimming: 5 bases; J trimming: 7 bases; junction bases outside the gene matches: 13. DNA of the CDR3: TGTGCCACCAGCGGCGACCTCGGACTAGCGTTAAATACGCAGTATTTT. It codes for CATSGDLGLALNTQYF.

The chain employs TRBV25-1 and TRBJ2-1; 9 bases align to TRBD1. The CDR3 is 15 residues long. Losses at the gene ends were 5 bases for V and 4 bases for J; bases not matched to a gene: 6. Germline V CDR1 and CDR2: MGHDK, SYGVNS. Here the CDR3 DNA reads TGTGCCAGCAGTACTCCGGGACAGGGTTACAATGAGCAGTTCTTC. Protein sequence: CASSTPGQGYNEQFF.

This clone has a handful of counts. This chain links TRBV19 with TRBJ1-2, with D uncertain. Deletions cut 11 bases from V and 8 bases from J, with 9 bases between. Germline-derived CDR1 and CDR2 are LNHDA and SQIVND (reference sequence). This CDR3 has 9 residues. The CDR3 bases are TGTGCCTGTGGAGAAGGCTACACCTTC. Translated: CACGEGYTF.

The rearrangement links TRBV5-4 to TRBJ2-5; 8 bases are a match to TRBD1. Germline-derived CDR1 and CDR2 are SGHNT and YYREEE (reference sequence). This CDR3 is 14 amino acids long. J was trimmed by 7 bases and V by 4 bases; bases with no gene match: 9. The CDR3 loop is CASSAPTGARTQYF. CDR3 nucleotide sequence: TGTGCCAGCAGCGCCCCGACAGGGGCTCGGACCCAGTACTTC.

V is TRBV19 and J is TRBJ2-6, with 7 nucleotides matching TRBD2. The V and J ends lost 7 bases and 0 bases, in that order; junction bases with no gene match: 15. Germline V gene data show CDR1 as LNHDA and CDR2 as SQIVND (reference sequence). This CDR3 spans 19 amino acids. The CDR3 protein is CASILSGAGLSSGANVLTF. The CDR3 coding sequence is TGTGCCAGTATACTCAGCGGGGCAGGACTCTCCTCTGGGGCCAACGTCCTGACTTTC.

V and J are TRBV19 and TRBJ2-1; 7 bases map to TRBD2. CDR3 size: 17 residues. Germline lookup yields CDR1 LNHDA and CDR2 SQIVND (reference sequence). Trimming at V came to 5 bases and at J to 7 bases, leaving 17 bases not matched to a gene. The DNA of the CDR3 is TGTGCCAGTAGTGTCCTACTTGGAGCGGGAAGTGCAAATGAGCAGTTCTTC. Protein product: CASSVLLGAGSANEQFF. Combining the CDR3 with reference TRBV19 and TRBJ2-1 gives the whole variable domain DGGITQSPKYLFRKEGQNVTLSCEQNLNHDAMYWYRQDPGQGLRLIYYSQIVNDFQKGDIAEGYSVSREKKESFPLTVTSAQKNPTAFYLCASSVLLGAGSANEQFFGPGTRLTVL.

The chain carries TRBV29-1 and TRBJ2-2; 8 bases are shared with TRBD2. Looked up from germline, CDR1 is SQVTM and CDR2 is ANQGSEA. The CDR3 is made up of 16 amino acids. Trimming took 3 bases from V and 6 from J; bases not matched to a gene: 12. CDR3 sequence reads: CSVDYREGDGSGELFF. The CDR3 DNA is TGCAGCGTTGATTATCGGGAGGGGGATGGTTCCGGGGAGCTGTTTTTT.

CDR3 nucleotides: TGCGCCAGCAGCTTGGGGGCTGATGAGCAGTTCTTC. Translating gives CASSLGADEQFF. This chain joins TRBV5-1 and TRBJ2-1; unclear D gene. V dropped 0 bases and J dropped 8 bases, with 6 bases sitting between them. The CDR3 totals 12 residues. The germline V gene encodes CDR1 SGHRS and CDR2 YFSETQ.